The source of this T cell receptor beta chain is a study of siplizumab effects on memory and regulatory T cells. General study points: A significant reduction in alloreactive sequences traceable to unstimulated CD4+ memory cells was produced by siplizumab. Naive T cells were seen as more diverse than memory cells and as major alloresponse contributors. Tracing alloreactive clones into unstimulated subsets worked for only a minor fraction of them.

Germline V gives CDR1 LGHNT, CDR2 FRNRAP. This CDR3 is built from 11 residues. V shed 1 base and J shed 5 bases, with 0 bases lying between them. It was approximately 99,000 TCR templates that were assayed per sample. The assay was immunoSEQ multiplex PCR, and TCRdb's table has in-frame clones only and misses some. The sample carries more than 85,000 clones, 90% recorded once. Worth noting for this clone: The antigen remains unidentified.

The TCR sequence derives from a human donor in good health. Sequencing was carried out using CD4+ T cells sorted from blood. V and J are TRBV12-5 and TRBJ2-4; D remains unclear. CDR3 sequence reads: CASGLENIQYF. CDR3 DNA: TGTGCTAGTGGTTTGGAAAACATTCAGTACTTC.